The 9 T cell receptor beta chains given below trace back to one sample, sequenced in a study of T cells in Graves' hyperthyroidism and ophthalmopathy. From RNA transcripts, TCR beta CDR3 regions were amplified. An initial round of RT-PCR targeting the TCR CDR3 relied on the HTBI primer set. A single record per CDR3 protein comes from TCRdb applying MiXCR to the multiplex PCR reads. The data show 270,000 or so distinct CDR3 sequences, around 15% seen once. Sequenced sample: blood. These receptors originate from a woman aged 50 to 60 with Graves' hyperthyroidism that later progressed to Graves' ophthalmopathy.

This clonotype appeared many times. This chain joins TRBV28 and TRBJ1-5, with a tentative D call TRBD1 (6 bases). The germline V gene has CDR1 MDHEN and CDR2 SYDVKM. This CDR3 has 17 amino acids. V lost 3 bases and J lost 3, with 18 bases in between. The CDR3, as DNA: TGTGCCAGCAGTTTTTGGGGGGCGGTAGGGAACAATCAGCCCCAGCATTTT. Translating gives CASSFWGAVGNNQPQHF.

V gene TRBV9 combines with J gene TRBJ1-6; TRBD1 agrees at 7 bases. There are 16 residues in the CDR3. Germline CDR1 is SGDLS and CDR2 is YYNGEE. Trimming removed 3 bases from V and 7 bases from J; junction bases left unmatched: 10. CDR3 sequence reads: CASSAPWDSQNSPLHF. The CDR3 bases are TGTGCCAGCAGCGCACCTTGGGACAGCCAGAATTCACCCCTCCACTTT.

The rearrangement links TRBV28 to TRBJ2-3; 10 bases agree with TRBD1. Trimming took 3 bases from V and 4 from J; bases not matched to a gene: 4. The CDR3 has 15 amino acids. Germline CDR1 and CDR2: MDHEN and SYDVKM. In DNA, the CDR3 is TGTGCCAGCAGTTTTCCCGGACAGGGGGCAGATACGCAGTATTTT. Translated, it gives CASSFPGQGADTQYF.

This clonotype occurred many times. V gene TRBV20-1 combines with J gene TRBJ2-3, with 10 nucleotides matching TRBD2. Germline-derived CDR1 and CDR2 are DFQATT and SNEGSKA (reference sequence). The CDR3 spans 17 residues. Germline trimming cut 0 bases from V and 2 bases from J; bases unmatched to any gene: 8. The DNA for the CDR3 is TGCAGTGCTAGAGATCTACTAGCGGGATCTCTCACAGATACGCAGTATTTT. This sequence encodes CSARDLLAGSLTDTQYF.

Many counts were recorded for this clonotype. The J gene is TRBJ1-5, the V gene TRBV7-9; D call uncertain. CDR1 SEHNR and CDR2 FQNEAQ come from the germline V gene (reference sequence). V lost 5 bases and J lost 4, with 12 bases in between. The CDR3 length is 14 residues. The chain's CDR3 is CASSHGIGNQPQHF. The CDR3 DNA follows: TGTGCCAGCAGCCATGGGATAGGTAATCAGCCCCAGCATTTT.

This clonotype has ten or more counts. The chain couples TRBV5-1 to TRBJ2-1; D gene ambiguous. Trimming pared 3 bases from V and 3 bases from J, leaving 4 bases between. Looked up from germline, CDR1 is SGHRS and CDR2 is YFSETQ. The CDR3 has 12 amino acids. CDR3 DNA: TGCGCCAGCAGCTCTCTCTACAATGAGCAGTTCTTC. This encodes CASSSLYNEQFF.

V usage is TRBV5-1 and J usage is TRBJ1-2; no clear D. This CDR3 is built from 14 residues. The ends were cut back, 7 bases at V and 6 bases at J, with 19 bases in the middle. Germline V gives CDR1 SGHRS, CDR2 YFSETQ. The CDR3 reads CASGSGVGRDGYTF. DNA for the CDR3: TGCGCCAGCGGGTCCGGGGTCGGGAGAGATGGCTACACCTTC.

This clonotype was seen ten or more times. The chain employs TRBV2 and TRBJ2-3; 7 bases match TRBD2. The CDR3 runs to 16 residues. The V gene's germline CDR1 is SNHLY and CDR2 FYNNEI. The V segment lost 1 base and the J segment 2 bases; nucleotides outside the gene matches: 6. CDR3 coding DNA: TGTGCCAGCAGTGAAGAGGCTAGCGGCCACACAGATACGCAGTATTTT. Its protein is CASSEEASGHTDTQYF.

At least ten counts were recorded for this clonotype. CDR3 bases: TGCAGCTCCACTAGCGGGCCCACCTACGAGCAGTACTTC. Its protein is CSSTSGPTYEQYF. The chain recombines TRBV29-1 with TRBJ2-7, with 9 bases lining up with TRBD2. The junction had 7 bases not matched to a gene; V was cut back by 8 bases and J by 2 bases. Germline lookup yields CDR1 SQVTM and CDR2 ANQGSEA. This CDR3 is built from 13 residues.